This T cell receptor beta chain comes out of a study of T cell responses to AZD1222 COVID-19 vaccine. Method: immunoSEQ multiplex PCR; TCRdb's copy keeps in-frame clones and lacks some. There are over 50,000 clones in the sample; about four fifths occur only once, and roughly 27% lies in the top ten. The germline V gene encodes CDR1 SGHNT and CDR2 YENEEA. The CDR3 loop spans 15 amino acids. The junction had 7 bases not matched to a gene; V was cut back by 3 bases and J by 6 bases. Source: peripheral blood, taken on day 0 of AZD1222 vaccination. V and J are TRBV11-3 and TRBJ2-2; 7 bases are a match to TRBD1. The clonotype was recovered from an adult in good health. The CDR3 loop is CASSFETGKPGELFF. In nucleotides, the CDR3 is TGTGCCAGCAGCTTTGAGACAGGGAAGCCCGGGGAGCTGTTTTTT.